The T cell receptor (beta chain) under discussion was sequenced for a study of control samples from healthy donors and cancer patients. Data came from immunoSEQ multiplex PCR; TCRdb stores just in-frame clones and leaves some out. This sample has over 65,000 clones, with roughly 92% found just once. This receptor was identified in a woman in her thirties or forties in good health. Sequences were obtained from blood.

CDR3 coding DNA: TGCGCCAGCAGCTCAGCACCCTACAGGGAGGACCGGGAGACCCAGTACTTC. It yields the protein CASSSAPYREDRETQYF. The J gene is TRBJ2-5, the V gene TRBV5-1; D may match TRBD1 or TRBD2 (6 bases each). Looked up from germline, CDR1 is SGHRS and CDR2 is YFSETQ. Trimming shortened V by 3 bases and J by 5 bases, and 23 bases separated the two germline ends. The CDR3 consists of 17 residues.